A selection of T cell receptor beta chains follows, all from one sample in a study of T cells in localized non-small cell lung cancer. Repertoires were generated with immunoSEQ multiplex PCR, while TCRdb's copy carries only in-frame clones and drops some. The data hold about 9,800 clones, with approximately 45% observed a single time. The source material was lymph node tissue, sampled before any cancer treatment. The receptors originated from a woman aged 35-70 years with stage I lung adenocarcinoma. Each CDR3 is given without its conserved first and last residue. Each record gives: CDR3 protein, J gene, D gene, V gene. D genes are given only for firm matches.

CDR3: ASSPGILSNEQF
J: TRBJ2-1
D: -
V: TRBV7-5

CDR3: ASGLGTNWGQPQH
J: TRBJ1-5
D: -
V: TRBV6-8

CDR3: ASSESDGGGETQY
J: TRBJ2-5
D: -
V: TRBV10-2

CDR3: SVDGGRGDTQY
J: TRBJ2-3
D: -
V: TRBV29-1

CDR3: ASSQLPPGQGIGTNTGELF
J: TRBJ2-2
D: TRBD1
V: TRBV18

CDR3: ASSARSNTEAF
J: TRBJ1-1
D: -
V: TRBV19

CDR3: AISESGTYEQY
J: TRBJ2-7
D: -
V: TRBV10-3

CDR3: ASSLGQGAGSPFH
J: TRBJ1-6
D: TRBD1
V: TRBV18

CDR3: ASRAGTLSNQPQH
J: TRBJ1-5
D: -
V: TRBV6-8

CDR3: ASSKIGGGNEQF
J: TRBJ2-1
D: -
V: TRBV19

CDR3: ASSLGPGNYGYT
J: TRBJ1-2
D: -
V: TRBV7-8

CDR3: ASSESSSTDTQY
J: TRBJ2-3
D: -
V: TRBV9

CDR3: ASATGSGANVLT
J: TRBJ2-6
D: -
V: TRBV19

CDR3: ASSAVQTDEQF
J: TRBJ2-1
D: -
V: TRBV10-1

CDR3: ASSEYGSADTQY
J: TRBJ2-3
D: -
V: TRBV25-1

CDR3: ASSQETSLGGEAF
J: TRBJ1-1
D: -
V: TRBV1

CDR3: SVILRDRGSADTQY
J: TRBJ2-3
D: TRBD1
V: TRBV29-1

CDR3: ATSRDLTGADQPQH
J: TRBJ1-5
D: -
V: TRBV15

CDR3: AWSPMGHNNQPQH
J: TRBJ1-5
D: -
V: TRBV30

CDR3: ASRLSSGVLGGELF
J: TRBJ2-2
D: TRBD2
V: TRBV7-2

CDR3: ASSPLQGNYT
J: TRBJ1-2
D: -
V: TRBV18

CDR3: ASTGTAYEQY
J: TRBJ2-7
D: -
V: TRBV10-2

CDR3: ATSRDRSRAGYGYT
J: TRBJ1-2
D: -
V: TRBV15

CDR3: ASRAPGGGVYEQY
J: TRBJ2-7
D: TRBD2
V: TRBV6-4

CDR3: ASSTGTGLETQY
J: TRBJ2-5
D: TRBD1
V: TRBV11-1

CDR3: ASSESGGPGELF
J: TRBJ2-2
D: TRBD2
V: TRBV10-2

CDR3: ASSEGLASGNTIY
J: TRBJ1-3
D: -
V: TRBV11-3

CDR3: ASSTYPGRELF
J: TRBJ2-2
D: -
V: TRBV19

CDR3: AWSRDLSSYEQY
J: TRBJ2-7
D: -
V: TRBV30

CDR3: ASSPSTASGNTIY
J: TRBJ1-3
D: -
V: TRBV11-3

CDR3: ASSPPGGHWNTEAF
J: TRBJ1-1
D: -
V: TRBV19

CDR3: ASRLKVGASMNTEAF
J: TRBJ1-1
D: -
V: TRBV19

CDR3: ASSPQRTGGVLRNEQF
J: TRBJ2-1
D: TRBD2
V: TRBV18

CDR3: ASSEEEMGHHTEAF
J: TRBJ1-1
D: -
V: TRBV9

CDR3: ASSETVSGNTIY
J: TRBJ1-3
D: -
V: TRBV6-7

CDR3: ASSYPRTGSSYEQY
J: TRBJ2-7
D: -
V: TRBV6-8